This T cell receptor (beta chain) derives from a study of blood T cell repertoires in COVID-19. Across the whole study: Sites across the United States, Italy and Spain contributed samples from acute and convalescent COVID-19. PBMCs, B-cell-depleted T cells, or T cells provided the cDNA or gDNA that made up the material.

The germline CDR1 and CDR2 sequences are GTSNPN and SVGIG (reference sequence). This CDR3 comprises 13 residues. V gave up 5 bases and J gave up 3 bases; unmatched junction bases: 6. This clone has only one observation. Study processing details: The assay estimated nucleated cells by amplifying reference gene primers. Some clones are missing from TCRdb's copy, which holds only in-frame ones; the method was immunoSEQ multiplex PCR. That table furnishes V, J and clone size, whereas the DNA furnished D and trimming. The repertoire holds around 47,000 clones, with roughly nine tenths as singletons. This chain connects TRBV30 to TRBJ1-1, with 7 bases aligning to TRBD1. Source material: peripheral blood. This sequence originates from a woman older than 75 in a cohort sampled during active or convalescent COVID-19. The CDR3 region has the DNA TGTGCCTGGCAACAGGGGTCCGACACTGAAGCTTTCTTT. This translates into CAWQQGSDTEAFF.